The clone carrying this T cell receptor (beta chain) is a singleton in its sample. Its antigen is currently unknown. This sample's time point: week 5, during vaccination. It was 300 ug of mutant IDH1 20-mer peptide that made up each vaccine dose, given with topical imiquimod. This CDR3 spans 13 amino acids. Trimming left V 8 bases short and J 4 bases short, with 12 bases between. CDR1 and CDR2 (germline): KGHSH, LQKENI. These data are taken from a study of a mutant IDH1 vaccine in newly diagnosed glioma. Sequencing was performed with immunoSEQ multiplex PCR; in TCRdb, only in-frame clones are kept and a portion is missing. The table records some 37,000 clones, approximately 80% of them present only once.

This TCR was sampled from a man aged 40-50 years with glioma. The chain is built from TRBV18 and TRBJ2-1; perhaps TRBD2 as D (6 bases). This specimen was PBMCs, taken from a glioma patient whose treatment included an IDH1 peptide vaccine. CDR3: CASHGDSYNEQFF. CDR3 sequence (DNA): TGTGCCAGCCACGGGGACTCATACAATGAGCAGTTCTTC.